This T cell receptor beta chain was sequenced for a study of monozygotic twins with inflammatory bowel disease. Study conclusions and caveats: IBD patients shared fewer clonotypes with others than healthy twins, especially with disease activity. Among patients, repertoires may have gained variability from differing immunosuppressive treatments. IBD patients displayed reduced TCRbeta diversity (inverse Simpson) when set against healthy co-twins.

TCRdb re-called the 5' RACE reads and shows each CDR3 protein once, DNA omitted. The sample has about 440,000 distinct CDR3 sequences. A remark on this clonotype: What it binds is not known.

Whole-blood total RNA was extracted without T cell sorting. CDR3 length: 16 residues. Germline CDR1 reads SGDLS; CDR2 reads YYNGEE. This clonotype was sampled from a human donor with ulcerative colitis or Crohn's disease, or a healthy co-twin of an affected twin (not recorded which). This chain joins TRBV9 and TRBJ2-2; there is no DNA to check the TCRdb D call of TRBD1. Source material: blood. The CDR3: CASSVTHGQGVGELFF.